The 8 T cell receptor beta chains below were found in one sample sequenced in a study of cytotoxic CD8 clonotypes in ibrutinib-treated CLL. Produced via immunoSEQ multiplex PCR; TCRdb's table is partial and in-frame only. Here the sample spans approximately 97,000 clones, approximately 71% being singletons. Sample: PBMCs, taken after 24 months of ibrutinib treatment. These receptors were obtained from a human donor with chronic lymphocytic leukemia.

This rearrangement joins TRBV19 to TRBJ1-5, with unresolved D. Germline CDR1 LNHDA, CDR2 SQIVND (reference sequence). Trimming took 3 bases from V and 0 from J, leaving 9 bases between them. The CDR3 length is 15 residues. CDR3 protein: CASSIGGYSNQPQHF. The CDR3 DNA sequence: TGTGCCAGTAGTATTGGCGGGTATAGCAATCAGCCCCAGCATTTT.

As to this clone: A read error may produce the germline difference seen at one junction end. Written as DNA, the CDR3 is TGTGCCAGTAGAATAGCCCCTTGGGGGAGTGGTACCGGGGAGCTGTTTTTT. Amino acid sequence: CASRIAPWGSGTGELFF. The chain carries TRBV19 and TRBJ2-2; D may be TRBD1 or TRBD2 (5 bases each). Germline lookup yields CDR1 LNHDA and CDR2 SQIVND (reference sequence). CDR3 length: 17 residues.

The genes are TRBV6-1 and TRBJ2-5; D tentatively fits TRBD1 or TRBD2 (6 bases each). Deletions cut 6 bases from V and 2 bases from J, with 16 bases between. The CDR3 sequence is 15 residues long. In germline, CDR1 is MNHNS, CDR2 SASEGT. The CDR3 region has the DNA TGTGCCAGCAGCTCTTTCGGGGGCGGACAAGAGACCCAGTACTTC. Its protein is CASSSFGGGQETQYF.

This clone came up a few times. The V gene is TRBV19, the J gene TRBJ1-5; maybe TRBD1 (6 bases). Per the germline V gene, CDR1 is LNHDA and CDR2 is SQIVND (reference sequence). V lost 6 bases and J lost 0, with 12 bases in between. The CDR3 has 15 amino acids. This CDR3 is CASRPGTISNQPQHF. The CDR3 DNA reads as TGTGCCAGTAGACCCGGGACAATTAGCAATCAGCCCCAGCATTTT.

The gene calls are TRBV6-1 and TRBJ2-7, with a tentative D call TRBD1 (5 bases). The CDR3 sequence is 15 residues long. Per the germline V gene, CDR1 is MNHNS and CDR2 is SASEGT. V lost 2 bases to trimming and J lost 2 bases, with 13 bases between them. CDR3 coding DNA: TGTGCCAGCAGTGAAAATGGGCAGGGTCCCTACGAGCAGTACTTC. Protein: CASSENGQGPYEQYF.

CDR3 amino acids: CASSAFRVDTEAFF. CDR3 coding DNA: TGTGCCAGTAGTGCATTTCGGGTGGACACTGAAGCTTTCTTT. The chain couples TRBV19 to TRBJ1-1; D is unclear. Per the germline V gene, CDR1 is LNHDA and CDR2 is SQIVND (reference sequence). V lost 5 bases to trimming and J lost 3 bases, with 13 bases between them. The CDR3 is made up of 14 amino acids.

This clone was recorded a few times. V gene TRBV30 combines with J gene TRBJ1-4, with unresolved D. Between the trimmed V and J ends, which lost 1 base and 10 bases, there was a span of 13 bases. The germline V gene encodes CDR1 GTSNPN and CDR2 SVGIG (reference sequence). The CDR3 has 13 residues. In DNA, the CDR3 is TGTGCCTGGAGTGGCCGGGGTATCGGAAAACTGTTTTTT. Residues: CAWSGRGIGKLFF. Looking up the rest from reference TRBV30 and TRBJ1-4 gives the full variable domain: SQTIHQWPATLVQPVGSPLSLECTVEGTSNPNLYWYRQAAGRGLQLLFYSVGIGQISSEVPQNLSASRPQDRQFILSSKKLLLSDSGFYLCAWSGRGIGKLFFGSGTQLSVL.

The chain links TRBV7-9 to TRBJ2-3; 14 bases line up with TRBD2. Germline V gene data show CDR1 as SEHNR and CDR2 as FQNEAQ (reference sequence). Trimming removed 0 bases from V and 4 bases from J; junction bases left unmatched: 9. The CDR3 has 19 residues. CDR3 in DNA: TGTGCCAGCAGCTTAGCCCTACTGGGGACTAGCGGGGGATCAGATACGCAGTATTTT. Its translation: CASSLALLGTSGGSDTQYF. Supplemented by reference TRBV7-9 and TRBJ2-3, the full variable domain reads DTGVSQNPRHKITKRGQNVTFRCDPISEHNRLYWYRQTLGQGPEFLTYFQNEAQLEKSRLLSDRFSAERPKGSFSTLEIQRTEQGDSAMYLCASSLALLGTSGGSDTQYFGPGTRLTVL.